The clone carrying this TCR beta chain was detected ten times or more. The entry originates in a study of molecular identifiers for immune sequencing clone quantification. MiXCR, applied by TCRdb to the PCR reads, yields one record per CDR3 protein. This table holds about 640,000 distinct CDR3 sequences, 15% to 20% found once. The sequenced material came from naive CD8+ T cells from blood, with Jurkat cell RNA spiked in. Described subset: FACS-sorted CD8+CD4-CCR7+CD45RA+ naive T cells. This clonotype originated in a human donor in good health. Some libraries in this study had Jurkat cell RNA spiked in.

CDR3 region: CASSPGRGPIYEQYF. In nucleotides, the CDR3 is TGTGCCAGCAGTCCCGGACGGGGGCCAATCTACGAGCAGTACTTC. This chain uses TRBV28 with TRBJ2-7; D assignment may be TRBD1 or TRBD2 (6 bases each). CDR1 is MDHEN and CDR2 is SYDVKM in the germline V gene. V was clipped by 5 bases and J by 3 bases, with 17 bases between them. The CDR3 totals 15 residues.